This TCR beta chain derives from a study of cytomegalovirus exposure and HLA in healthy donors. In the PCR, 60 Vbeta and 13 Jbeta primers were used. The data were produced by immunoSEQ multiplex PCR, yet TCRdb's version contains in-frame clones alone and is incomplete. There are 95,000 to 150,000 clones in the sample; approximately 17% occur only once, and roughly 2.7% lies in the top ten. The CDR3 spans 17 residues. The trim removed 1 base at V and 0 bases at J, leaving 7 bases unmatched. Germline CDR1 is LGHNA and CDR2 is YSLEER. There are a few counts of this clone. The sequence was collected from a female donor in good health and CMV-seropositive. The specimen sequenced was PBMCs. This chain connects TRBV4-3 to TRBJ2-3, with 7 bases that match TRBD2. The CDR3 sequence is CASSQVVAGTSTDTQYF. Written as DNA, the CDR3 is TGCGCCAGCAGCCAAGTCGTAGCGGGTACTAGCACAGATACGCAGTATTTT.